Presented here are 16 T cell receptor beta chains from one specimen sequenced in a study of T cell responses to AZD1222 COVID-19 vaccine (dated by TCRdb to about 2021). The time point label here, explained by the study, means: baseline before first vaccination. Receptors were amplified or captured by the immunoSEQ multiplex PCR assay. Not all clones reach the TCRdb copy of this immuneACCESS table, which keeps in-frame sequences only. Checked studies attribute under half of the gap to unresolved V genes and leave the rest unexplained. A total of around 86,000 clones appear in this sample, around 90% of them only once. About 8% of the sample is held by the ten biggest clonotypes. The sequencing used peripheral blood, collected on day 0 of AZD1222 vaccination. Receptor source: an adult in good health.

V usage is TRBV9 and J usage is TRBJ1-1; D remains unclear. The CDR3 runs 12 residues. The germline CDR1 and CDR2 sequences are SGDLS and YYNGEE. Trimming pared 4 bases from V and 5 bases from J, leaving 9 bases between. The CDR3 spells CASSFGETEAFF. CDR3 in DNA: TGTGCCAGCAGCTTCGGGGAAACTGAAGCTTTCTTT.

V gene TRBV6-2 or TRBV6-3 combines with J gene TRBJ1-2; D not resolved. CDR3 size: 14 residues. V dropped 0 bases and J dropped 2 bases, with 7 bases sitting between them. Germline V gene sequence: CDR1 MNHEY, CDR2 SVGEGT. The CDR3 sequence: CASSYSWENYGYTF. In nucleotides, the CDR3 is TGTGCCAGCAGTTACTCCTGGGAGAACTATGGCTACACCTTC.

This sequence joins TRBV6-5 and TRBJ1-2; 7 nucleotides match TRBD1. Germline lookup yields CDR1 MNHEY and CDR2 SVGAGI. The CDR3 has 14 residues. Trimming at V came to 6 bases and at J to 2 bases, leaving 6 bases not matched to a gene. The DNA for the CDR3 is TGTGCCAGCAGGGGCAGGGGGTCCAACTATGGCTACACCTTC. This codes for CASRGRGSNYGYTF.

The CDR3 sequence: CASRPPGGDTQYF. The CDR3 DNA reads as TGTGCCAGCAGACCCCCCGGTGGGGATACGCAGTATTTT. The rearrangement uses TRBV7-2 and TRBJ2-3; unclear D gene. The V gene lost 6 bases and the J gene lost 6 bases, with 13 bases spanning the gap. The CDR3 has 13 residues. Germline V gene data show CDR1 as SGHTA and CDR2 as FQGNSA.

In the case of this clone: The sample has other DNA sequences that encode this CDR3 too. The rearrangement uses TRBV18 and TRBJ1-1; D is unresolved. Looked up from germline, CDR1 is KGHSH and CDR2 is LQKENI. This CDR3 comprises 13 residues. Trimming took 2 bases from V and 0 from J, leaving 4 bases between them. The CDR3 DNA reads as TGTGCCAGCTCACCAGGGTTGAACACTGAAGCTTTCTTT. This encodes CASSPGLNTEAFF. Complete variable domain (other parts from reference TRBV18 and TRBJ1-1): NAGVMQNPRHLVRRRGQEARLRCSPMKGHSHVYWYRQLPEEGLKFMVYLQKENIIDESGMPKERFSAEFPKEGPSILRIQQVVRGDSAAYFCASSPGLNTEAFFGQGTRLTVV.

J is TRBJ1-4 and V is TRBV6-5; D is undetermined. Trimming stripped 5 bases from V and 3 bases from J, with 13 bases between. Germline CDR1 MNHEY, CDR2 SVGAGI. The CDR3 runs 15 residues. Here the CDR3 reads CASSPTIFPNEKLFF. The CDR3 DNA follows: TGTGCCAGCAGTCCTACAATTTTCCCTAATGAAAAACTGTTTTTT.

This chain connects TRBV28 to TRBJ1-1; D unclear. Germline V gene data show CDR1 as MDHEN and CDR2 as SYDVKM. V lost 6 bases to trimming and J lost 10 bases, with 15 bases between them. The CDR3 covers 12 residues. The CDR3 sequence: CASSSQSYGAFF. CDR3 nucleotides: TGTGCCAGCAGCTCTCAGTCCTACGGAGCTTTCTTT.

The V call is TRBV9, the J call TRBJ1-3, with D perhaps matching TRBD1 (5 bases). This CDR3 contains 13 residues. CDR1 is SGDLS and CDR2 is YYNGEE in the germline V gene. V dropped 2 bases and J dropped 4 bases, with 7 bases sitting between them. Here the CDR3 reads CASSVKGGNTIYF. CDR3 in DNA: TGTGCCAGCAGCGTGAAGGGGGGAAACACCATATATTTT.

The CDR3 nucleotides are TGTGCCAGTCAGACAAGCCCTAACTATGGCTACACCTTC. Protein sequence: CASQTSPNYGYTF. The chain joins TRBV19 to TRBJ1-2, with D unclear. The CDR3 consists of 13 residues. Germline V gene sequence: CDR1 LNHDA, CDR2 SQIVND (reference sequence). V lost 8 bases to trimming and J lost 0 bases, with 10 bases between them.

In nucleotides, the CDR3 is TGTGCCAGCAGTGAAGCGCGCGGAAATAGCAATCAGCCCCAGCATTTT. Translation: CASSEARGNSNQPQHF. The gene calls are TRBV2 and TRBJ1-5, with unresolved D. Germline loops: CDR1 SNHLY, CDR2 FYNNEI. V lost 0 bases and J 0 bases, leaving 9 bases between the germline ends. This CDR3 is 16 amino acids long. The variable domain in full, completed from reference TRBV2 and TRBJ1-5, reads EPEVTQTPSHQVTQMGQEVILRCVPISNHLYFYWYRQILGQKVEFLVSFYNNEISEKSEIFDDQFSVERPDGSNFTLKIRSTKLEDSAMYFCASSEARGNSNQPQHFGDGTRLSIL.

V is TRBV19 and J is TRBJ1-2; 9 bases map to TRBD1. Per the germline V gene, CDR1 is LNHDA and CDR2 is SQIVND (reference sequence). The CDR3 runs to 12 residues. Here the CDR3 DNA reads TGTCCCACAGGGGGCTCTGACTATGGCTACACCTTC. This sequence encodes CPTGGSDYGYTF.

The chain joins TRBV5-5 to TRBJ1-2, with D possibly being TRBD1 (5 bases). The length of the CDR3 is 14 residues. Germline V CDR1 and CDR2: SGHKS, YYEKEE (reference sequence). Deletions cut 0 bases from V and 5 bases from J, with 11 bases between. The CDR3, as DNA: TGTGCCAGCAGCTTGGGAAGGGAGGGGTATGGCTACACCTTC. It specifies CASSLGREGYGYTF.

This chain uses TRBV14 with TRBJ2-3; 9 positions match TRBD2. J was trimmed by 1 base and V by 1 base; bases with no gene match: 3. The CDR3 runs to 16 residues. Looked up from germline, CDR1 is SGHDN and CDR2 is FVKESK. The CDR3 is CASSQGGGAGTDTQYF. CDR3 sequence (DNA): TGTGCCAGCAGCCAAGGCGGGGGGGCCGGCACAGATACGCAGTATTTT.

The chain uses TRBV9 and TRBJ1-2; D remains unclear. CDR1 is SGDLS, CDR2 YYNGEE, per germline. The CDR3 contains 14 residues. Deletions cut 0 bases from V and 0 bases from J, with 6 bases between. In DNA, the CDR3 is TGTGCCAGCAGCGTAGATTTTGCTAACTATGGCTACACCTTC. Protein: CASSVDFANYGYTF.

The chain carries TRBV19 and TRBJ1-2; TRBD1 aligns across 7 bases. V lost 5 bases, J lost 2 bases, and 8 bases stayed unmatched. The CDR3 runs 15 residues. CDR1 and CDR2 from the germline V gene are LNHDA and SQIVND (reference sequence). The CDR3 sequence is CASSPAGTANYGYTF. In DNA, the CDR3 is TGTGCCAGTAGTCCAGCTGGGACAGCAAACTATGGCTACACCTTC.

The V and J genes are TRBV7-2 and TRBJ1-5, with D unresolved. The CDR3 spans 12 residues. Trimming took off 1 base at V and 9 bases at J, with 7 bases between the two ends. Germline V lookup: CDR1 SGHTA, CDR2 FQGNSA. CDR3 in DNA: TGTGCCAGCAGCTTAGGGAACGGGCCCCAGCATTTT. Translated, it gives CASSLGNGPQHF.